This is a list of T cell receptor beta chains from one sample in a study of blood T cells in healthy people across ages. MiXCR, applied by TCRdb to the 5' RACE reads, yields one record per CDR3 protein. Of some 1.5 million distinct CDR3 sequences listed, about 45% are singletons. Specimen: blood. These TCRs come from a woman aged 18-29 years in good health. CDR3s include the opening cysteine and the closing phenylalanine or tryptophan. The D gene is left open where the match is weak. Clone size is shown for a subset of rows, as once, few, many or a class of expanded clone.

D gene | J gene | clone size | V gene | CDR3 protein | CDR3 DNA
TRBD2 | TRBJ2-5 | . | TRBV9 | CASSETSGSEKTQYF | TGTGCCAGCAGCGAGACTAGCGGGAGTGAGAAGACCCAGTACTTC
. | TRBJ2-6 | . | TRBV20-1 | CSARVLAASSGANVLTF | TGCAGTGCTAGAGTTCTAGCAGCGAGCTCTGGGGCCAACGTCCTGACTTTC
TRBD1 | TRBJ2-1 | few | TRBV27 | CASSSSGQGGYNEQFF | TGTGCCAGCAGTTCCTCGGGACAGGGGGGATACAATGAGCAGTTCTTC
. | TRBJ2-3 | . | TRBV12-3/TRBV12-4 | CASRTDRIASSTDTQYF | TGTGCCAGCAGAACAGACAGGATCGCATCTAGCACAGATACGCAGTATTTT
. | TRBJ1-5 | few | TRBV19 | CASSTGRILVNQPQHF | TGTGCCAGTAGTACCGGACGGATCCTGGTTAATCAGCCCCAGCATTTT
. | TRBJ2-4 | . | TRBV7-2 | CASSSDGAKNIQYF | TGTGCCAGCAGCTCAGACGGGGCCAAAAACATTCAGTACTTC
. | TRBJ2-3 | . | TRBV7-9 | CASSLSGGWTDTQYF | TGTGCCAGCAGCTTATCCGGGGGATGGACAGATACGCAGTATTTT
TRBD1 | TRBJ1-2 | few | TRBV20-1 | CSASTTGVNYGYTF | TGCAGTGCTAGCACGACAGGGGTTAACTATGGCTACACCTTC
. | TRBJ1-5 | . | TRBV7-8 | CASSLGSGVREQPQHF | TGTGCCAGCAGCTTAGGGAGTGGAGTTCGAGAGCAGCCCCAGCATTTT
. | TRBJ2-7 | . | TRBV15 | CATSAESGEQYF | TGTGCCACCAGTGCGGAGTCGGGCGAGCAGTACTTC
. | TRBJ2-5 | few | TRBV7-2 | CASSIIQETQYF | TGTGCCAGCAGCATCATCCAAGAGACCCAGTACTTC
. | TRBJ1-5 | . | TRBV30 | CAWSDTGFQPQHF | TGTGCCTGGAGTGATACAGGGTTTCAGCCCCAGCATTTT
. | TRBJ1-1 | . | TRBV15 | CATSRERPTEAFF | TGTGCCACCAGCAGAGAAAGACCCACTGAAGCTTTCTTT
TRBD1 | TRBJ2-2 | few | TRBV7-9 | CASSPQGTNTGELFF | TGTGCCAGCAGCCCACAGGGGACCAACACCGGGGAGCTGTTTTTT
TRBD1 | TRBJ1-5 | . | TRBV20-1 | CSVPDRRRDQPQHF | TGCAGTGTCCCGGACAGGAGGAGGGATCAGCCCCAGCATTTT
. | TRBJ2-1 | . | TRBV12-3/TRBV12-4 | CASSLSRPYDEQFF | TGTGCCAGCAGTTTAAGTCGGCCCTACGATGAGCAGTTCTTC
TRBD1 | TRBJ1-4 | . | TRBV4-3 | CASSQGSYRGSGEKLFF | TGCGCCAGCAGCCAAGGGTCCTACAGGGGAAGTGGTGAAAAACTGTTTTTT
TRBD1 | TRBJ2-6 | few | TRBV4-2 | CASSQEGTAGANVLTF | TGTGCCAGCAGCCAAGAAGGGACAGCTGGGGCCAACGTCCTGACTTTC
TRBD2 | TRBJ2-1 | . | TRBV29-1 | CSVVGLAKSLEQFF | TGCAGCGTTGTCGGACTAGCCAAGAGCCTTGAGCAGTTCTTC
TRBD2 | TRBJ2-1 | . | TRBV6-4 | CASSDSMAGGHSEQFF | TGTGCCAGCAGTGACTCGATGGCGGGGGGGCACAGTGAGCAGTTCTTC
TRBD1 | TRBJ1-1 | . | TRBV24-1 | CATSDPDRANTEAFF | TGTGCCACCAGTGATCCTGACAGGGCGAACACTGAAGCTTTCTTT
. | TRBJ2-7 | few | TRBV29-1 | CSVEKGGRPYEQYF | TGCAGCGTTGAGAAGGGGGGGCGTCCCTACGAGCAGTACTTC
. | TRBJ1-2 | . | TRBV5-6 | CASGPGLGYGYTF | TGTGCCAGCGGTCCGGGATTGGGCTATGGCTACACCTTC
. | TRBJ1-5 | . | TRBV20-1 | CSAREAQEVQPQHF | TGCAGTGCTAGAGAAGCCCAGGAGGTCCAGCCCCAGCATTTT
TRBD2 | TRBJ2-3 | . | TRBV12-3/TRBV12-4 | CASSRLAGDSYF | TGTGCCAGCAGCCGACTAGCGGGGGACTCGTATTTT
. | TRBJ1-2 | . | TRBV6-1 | CASSGGTGREANYGYTF | TGTGCCAGCAGTGGCGGAACAGGACGAGAAGCTAACTATGGCTACACCTTC